The entry below gives a single T cell receptor beta chain sequence along with its context. Germline CDR1 is SEHNR and CDR2 is FQNEAQ (reference sequence). The CDR3 loop spans 15 amino acids. Trimming removed 9 bases from V and 2 bases from J, with 19 bases in between. The entry originates in a study of blood T cell repertoires in COVID-19. Study summary: Researchers got acute and convalescent COVID-19 samples from the United States, Italy and Spain.

In the study's own analysis: By means of reference gene primer amplification, nucleated cell counts were estimated. TCRdb keeps only in-frame clones here, not all; method: immunoSEQ multiplex PCR. D and trimming were read from the DNA, whereas the V and J calls and clone size are those reported in that table. The sample contains almost 350,000 clones, roughly nine tenths of which appear only once. This TCR derives from a woman aged 55 to 70 with COVID-19, enrolled during active disease. The chain has TRBV7-9 and TRBJ1-1; D might be TRBD1 (6 bases). Sequencing used peripheral blood. The DNA for the CDR3 is TGTGCCAGTACCCCCCAGGGGACACTTAACACTGAAGCTTTCTTT. Translating it yields CASTPQGTLNTEAFF. The whole variable domain, filled in from reference TRBV7-9 and TRBJ1-1, reads DTGVSQNPRHKITKRGQNVTFRCDPISEHNRLYWYRQTLGQGPEFLTYFQNEAQLEKSRLLSDRFSAERPKGSFSTLEIQRTEQGDSAMYLCASTPQGTLNTEAFFGQGTRLTVV.